Shown below are 15 T cell receptor beta chains from a single sample sequenced in a study of regulatory T cells in long-lasting Graves disease. Through Arm-PCR of CDR3 regions and iRepertoire HTBI primers, TCR beta libraries were built. TCRdb re-analysed the multiplex PCR reads in MiXCR, keeping a single row per CDR3 protein. The data show 310,000 or so distinct CDR3 sequences, 22% seen once. Described time point: persistent/refractory GD, antithyroid drugs over 5 years with positive TRAb. The TCR library was prepared using RNA isolated from PBMCs. The sequencing used peripheral blood mononuclear cells (PBMCs), collected when the disease was refractory, from a patient treated with antithyroid drugs. These receptors all stem from a female donor with Graves disease.

This clonotype was recorded at least ten times. This chain's CDR3 is CASSVGNLNTEAFF. In nucleotides, the CDR3 is TGTGCCAGCAGTGTAGGCAACTTGAACACTGAAGCTTTCTTT. V is TRBV2 and J is TRBJ1-1; no firm D call. The CDR3 contains 14 residues. With 4 bases removed from V and 0 bases from J, the gap between germline ends came to 9 bases. CDR1 SNHLY and CDR2 FYNNEI come from the germline V gene.

This clonotype showed up just once. The rearrangement links TRBV20-1 to TRBJ1-2; D ambiguous. The ends were cut back, 6 bases at V and 8 bases at J, with 10 bases in the middle. Germline CDR1 is DFQATT and CDR2 is SNEGSKA (reference sequence). This CDR3 has 10 residues. The CDR3, as DNA: TGCAGTGCCACCCTTCAGGGCTACACCTTC. Its translation is CSATLQGYTF.

Ten or more counts support this clonotype. DNA for the CDR3: TGTGCCAGCAGTTATGGGGAGACTATGAACACTGAAGCTTTCTTT. It specifies CASSYGETMNTEAFF. The genes are TRBV6-9 and TRBJ1-1, with D uncertain. The V gene's germline CDR1 is MNHGY and CDR2 SVAAGI. The V end was cut by 2 bases, the J end by 0 bases, with 10 bases between. The CDR3 has 15 amino acids.

Only a few counts were recorded for this clonotype. The junction and the germline gene differ at one end; a read error may be behind it. V gene TRBV7-8 combines with J gene TRBJ2-7, with a possible D match to TRBD1 (6 bases). CDR3 length equals 12 residues. Germline assignment: CDR1 SGHVS and CDR2 FQNEAQ. CDR3 residues: CASSWGQYGQYF. The CDR3 nucleotides read TGTGCCAGCAGCTGGGGACAATACGGGCAGTACTTC. The variable domain in full, completed from reference TRBV7-8 and TRBJ2-7, reads GAGVSQSPRYKVAKRGQDVALRCDPISGHVSLFWYQQALGQGPEFLTYFQNEAQLDKSGLPSDRFFAERPEGSVSTLKIQRTQQEDSAVYLCASSWGQYGQYFGPGTRLTVT.

This clonotype was observed many times. The V call is TRBV7-9, the J call TRBJ2-5, with 7 bases aligning to TRBD1. CDR1 SEHNR and CDR2 FQNEAQ come from the germline V gene (reference sequence). The ends lost 1 base at V and 5 bases at J; junction bases unmatched: 10. There are 16 residues in the CDR3. The CDR3 region is CASSLVSTGERETQYF. CDR3 nucleotides: TGTGCCAGCAGCTTAGTTTCCACAGGGGAAAGGGAGACCCAGTACTTC.

This clonotype turned up a few times. This sequence joins TRBV4-2 and TRBJ1-2; no reliable D call. Trimming took 2 bases from V and 5 from J, leaving 15 bases between them. The CDR3 contains 15 residues. Germline CDR1 is LGHNA and CDR2 is YNFKEQ. CDR3 amino acids: CASSQQAMQWYGYTF. CDR3 DNA sequence: TGTGCCAGCAGCCAACAGGCCATGCAATGGTATGGCTACACCTTC.

Only a few counts were recorded for this clonotype. The chain couples TRBV29-1 to TRBJ2-7; D gene unclear. CDR1 and CDR2 from the germline V gene are SQVTM and ANQGSEA. This CDR3 spans 13 amino acids. V was trimmed by 6 bases and J by 4 bases, leaving 16 bases between them. CDR3 nucleotide sequence: TGCAGCGTCGCCCAAGGACGTAATTACGAGCAGTACTTC. As protein: CSVAQGRNYEQYF.

V usage is TRBV19 and J usage is TRBJ2-2; D remains ambiguous. The CDR3 is 13 amino acids. V lost 3 bases, J lost 6 bases, and 8 bases lay in between. Germline CDR1 is LNHDA and CDR2 is SQIVND (reference sequence). Written as DNA, the CDR3 is TGTGCCAGTAGTATGGAAGGATCCGGGGAGCTGTTTTTT. Residues: CASSMEGSGELFF.

This chain uses TRBV10-3 with TRBJ1-2, with 11 nucleotides matching TRBD1. The CDR3 runs 18 residues. V gave up 4 bases and J gave up 6 bases; unmatched junction bases: 16. Germline CDR1 is ENHRY and CDR2 is SYGVKD. The CDR3 DNA reads TGTGCCATCAGTGCAGGTGACGGGAGGGACAGGGGGTCCGATGGCTACACCTTC. As protein: CAISAGDGRDRGSDGYTF.

The chain links TRBV28 to TRBJ1-5; no definite D call. V lost 3 bases and J lost 3, with 12 bases in between. Germline CDR1 reads MDHEN; CDR2 reads SYDVKM. The CDR3 has 15 amino acids. The CDR3 region has the DNA TGTGCCAGCAGTTTTTTCGCAGGTGACAATCAGCCCCAGCATTTT. This sequence encodes CASSFFAGDNQPQHF.

This clonotype was picked up many times. The chain recombines TRBV5-5 with TRBJ2-7; 10 nucleotides match TRBD2. This CDR3 region has 14 residues. The germline V gene encodes CDR1 SGHKS and CDR2 YYEKEE (reference sequence). V lost 4 bases and J lost 4; bases outside the gene matches: 5. The CDR3 spells CASSPWTSGYEQYF. DNA for the CDR3: TGTGCCAGCAGCCCCTGGACTAGCGGATACGAGCAGTACTTC.

This clonotype showed up many times. The V and J genes are TRBV12-3 or TRBV12-4 and TRBJ1-6; tentatively, D is TRBD1 (6 bases). The CDR3 has 14 amino acids. V was cut by 6 bases and J by 7 bases, with 13 bases left in between. CDR3 in amino acids: CASRSGTRNSPLHF. The CDR3, as DNA: TGTGCCAGCAGATCCGGGACAAGAAATTCACCCCTCCACTTT.

The chain uses TRBV28 and TRBJ1-1; the D gene is possibly TRBD1 (5 bases). Germline V gene lookup returns CDR1 MDHEN and CDR2 SYDVKM. Trimming removed 6 bases from V and 3 bases from J, with 11 bases in between. The CDR3 covers 13 residues. The CDR3 region has the DNA TGTGCCAGCAGCGGAGTAGGGGACACTGAAGCTTTCTTT. It specifies CASSGVGDTEAFF.

The chain is built from TRBV9 and TRBJ1-1; D is unclear. Trimming pared 0 bases from V and 1 base from J, leaving 4 bases between. The CDR3 has 13 residues. Looked up from germline, CDR1 is SGDLS and CDR2 is YYNGEE. The DNA for the CDR3 is TGTGCCAGCAGCGTAGAGGCGAACACTGAAGCTTTCTTT. Encoded protein: CASSVEANTEAFF. The full variable domain, with the rest looked up from reference TRBV9 and TRBJ1-1, is DSGVTQTPKHLITATGQRVTLRCSPRSGDLSVYWYQQSLDQGLQFLIQYYNGEERAKGNILERFSAQQFPDLHSELNLSSLELGDSALYFCASSVEANTEAFFGQGTRLTVV.

This clonotype was counted at least ten times. The V and J genes are TRBV29-1 and TRBJ2-5, with 9 bases aligning to TRBD2. V shed 8 bases, J shed 1 base, and the junction held 8 bases outside the gene matches. Germline CDR1 and CDR2: SQVTM and ANQGSEA. This CDR3 has 14 amino acids. In DNA form, the CDR3 reads TGCAGCTTACCCTCGACTAGCGGCCAAGAGACCCAGTACTTC. It yields the protein CSLPSTSGQETQYF. Full variable domain (rest looked up from reference TRBV29-1 and TRBJ2-5): SAVISQKPSRDICQRGTSLTIQCQVDSQVTMMFWYRQQPGQSLTLIATANQGSEATYESGFVIDKFPISRPNLTFSTLTVSNMSPEDSSIYLCSLPSTSGQETQYFGPGTRLLVL.